This T cell receptor (beta chain) was sequenced for a study of T cell repertoires in ileal Crohn's disease. Generated by immunoSEQ multiplex PCR, the TCRdb table keeps only in-frame clones and is missing some. The sample has under 6,500 clones, roughly two thirds seen once. About this clone: Its specificity is unknown.

The time point was: neoterminal ileum biopsy at postoperative endoscopy, about 6 months after surgery. Included were adult ileal or ileocolonic Crohn's patients indicated for ileocolonic resection. Study outcomes and limitations: The median delay to postoperative endoscopy was 6.9 months. Mucosal expansions were suggested to be mainly CD8 T cells.

Sequences were obtained from ileal tissue. The source of this sequence is an adult with Crohn's disease.

The DNA for the CDR3 is TGTGCCAGCAGCTTAGATCCCTCCCCCCGGGATACGCAGTATTTT. It codes for CASSLDPSPRDTQYF. The chain is built from TRBV11-3 and TRBJ2-3; D unresolved. There are 15 residues in the CDR3. V was clipped by 0 bases and J by 6 bases, with 13 bases between them. Germline loops: CDR1 SGHNT, CDR2 YENEEA. The whole variable domain, filled in from reference TRBV11-3 and TRBJ2-3, reads EAGVVQSPRYKIIEKKQPVAFWCNPISGHNTLYWYLQNLGQGPELLIRYENEEAVDDSQLPKDRFSAERLKGVDSTLKIQPAELGDSAVYLCASSLDPSPRDTQYFGPGTRLTVL.